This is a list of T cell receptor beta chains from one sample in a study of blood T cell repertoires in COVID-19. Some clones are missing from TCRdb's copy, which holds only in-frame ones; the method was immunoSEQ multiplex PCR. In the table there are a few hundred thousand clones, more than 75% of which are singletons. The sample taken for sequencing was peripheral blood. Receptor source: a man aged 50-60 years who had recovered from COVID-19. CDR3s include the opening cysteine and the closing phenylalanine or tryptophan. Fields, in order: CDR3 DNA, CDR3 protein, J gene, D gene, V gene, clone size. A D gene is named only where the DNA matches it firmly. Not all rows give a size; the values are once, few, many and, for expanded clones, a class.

cdr3_nt: TGTGCCAGCAGGAGGGTTACGAACACTGAAGCTTTCTTT
cdr3_aa: CASRRVTNTEAFF
j_call: TRBJ1-1
d_call: .
v_call: TRBV6-5
clone_size: .

cdr3_nt: TGTGCCAGCTCACCACAGACAGGGGAAAACGAGCAGTACTTC
cdr3_aa: CASSPQTGENEQYF
j_call: TRBJ2-7
d_call: TRBD1
v_call: TRBV18
clone_size: .

cdr3_nt: TGTGCCAGCAGTTTATATGTGGGTGCGGGGGTCCCCCACGAGCAGTACTTC
cdr3_aa: CASSLYVGAGVPHEQYF
j_call: TRBJ2-7
d_call: TRBD2
v_call: TRBV27
clone_size: once

cdr3_nt: TGCAGTGCTAGTCCCCCGGGAGGGCCTAATGAGCAGTTCTTC
cdr3_aa: CSASPPGGPNEQFF
j_call: TRBJ2-1
d_call: TRBD2
v_call: TRBV20-1
clone_size: .

cdr3_nt: TGTGCCAGCAGCTTGGCGTTGTCAGGGGCCTACAATGAGCAGTTCTTC
cdr3_aa: CASSLALSGAYNEQFF
j_call: TRBJ2-1
d_call: .
v_call: TRBV5-6
clone_size: .

cdr3_nt: TGTGCCAGCTCACGTGAACCGATTCGGGAGACCCAGTACTTC
cdr3_aa: CASSREPIRETQYF
j_call: TRBJ2-5
d_call: .
v_call: TRBV18
clone_size: .

cdr3_nt: TGTGCCAGGAGCAGGGGCGACAATCAGCCCCAGCATTTT
cdr3_aa: CARSRGDNQPQHF
j_call: TRBJ1-5
d_call: .
v_call: TRBV19
clone_size: .

cdr3_nt: TGTGCCAGCAGCCATGGGACAGCTGGGAACTACGAGCAGTACTTC
cdr3_aa: CASSHGTAGNYEQYF
j_call: TRBJ2-7
d_call: TRBD1
v_call: TRBV7-2
clone_size: few

cdr3_nt: TGCGCCAGCAGCTTGCCCCCAACAGGGGCCTACGAGCAGTACTTC
cdr3_aa: CASSLPPTGAYEQYF
j_call: TRBJ2-7
d_call: TRBD1
v_call: TRBV5-1
clone_size: once

cdr3_nt: TGTGCCACCAGCAGTCGGGGTGCCACTGAAGCTTTCTTT
cdr3_aa: CATSSRGATEAFF
j_call: TRBJ1-1
d_call: .
v_call: TRBV15
clone_size: .

cdr3_nt: TGTGCCAGCAGTTATACCCCACTAGCGGTAGACAATGAGCAGTTCTTC
cdr3_aa: CASSYTPLAVDNEQFF
j_call: TRBJ2-1
d_call: TRBD2
v_call: TRBV28
clone_size: .

cdr3_nt: TGTGCCAGCAGCTCCGGGCAGGGGTCCTATGGCTACACCTTC
cdr3_aa: CASSSGQGSYGYTF
j_call: TRBJ1-2
d_call: .
v_call: TRBV28
clone_size: .

cdr3_nt: TGTGCCAGCAGCCAGTCCGGGACAGGGAGCAATCAGCCCCAGCATTTT
cdr3_aa: CASSQSGTGSNQPQHF
j_call: TRBJ1-5
d_call: TRBD1
v_call: TRBV6-2/TRBV6-3
clone_size: .

cdr3_nt: TGTGCCAGCAGCTTAAGGAGTATTGGTACGCAGTATTTT
cdr3_aa: CASSLRSIGTQYF
j_call: TRBJ2-3
d_call: .
v_call: TRBV7-8
clone_size: .

cdr3_nt: TGTGCCAGCAAAATCAATCGGGAGACCCAGTACTTC
cdr3_aa: CASKINRETQYF
j_call: TRBJ2-5
d_call: .
v_call: TRBV2
clone_size: .

cdr3_nt: TGTGCCTGGAGTGACAGGGGACAGCCCCAGCATTTT
cdr3_aa: CAWSDRGQPQHF
j_call: TRBJ1-5
d_call: TRBD1
v_call: TRBV30
clone_size: .

cdr3_nt: TGTGCCAGCATTTGGGAGGGCAGCCTGAGCTCTGGAAACACCATATATTTT
cdr3_aa: CASIWEGSLSSGNTIYF
j_call: TRBJ1-3
d_call: .
v_call: TRBV2
clone_size: .

cdr3_nt: TGTGCCAGCAGTTTATATACTAGCGGGAGGGGGTCTGAGCAGTTCTTC
cdr3_aa: CASSLYTSGRGSEQFF
j_call: TRBJ2-1
d_call: TRBD2
v_call: TRBV28
clone_size: .

cdr3_nt: TGTGCCAGCAGCTTTTCTCGCTACGAGCAGTACTTC
cdr3_aa: CASSFSRYEQYF
j_call: TRBJ2-7
d_call: .
v_call: TRBV7-2
clone_size: .

cdr3_nt: TGTGCCAGCAGTAGGCTCGGGGGTTATATCGCTTTCTTT
cdr3_aa: CASSRLGGYIAFF
j_call: TRBJ1-1
d_call: .
v_call: TRBV27
clone_size: .

cdr3_nt: TGTGCCAGCAGCTCGCGGTCAGATACGCAGTATTTT
cdr3_aa: CASSSRSDTQYF
j_call: TRBJ2-3
d_call: .
v_call: TRBV11-3
clone_size: .

cdr3_nt: TGTGCCAGCAGCTTAGCTCTAATCACAGATACGCAGTATTTT
cdr3_aa: CASSLALITDTQYF
j_call: TRBJ2-3
d_call: .
v_call: TRBV7-2
clone_size: .

cdr3_nt: TGTGCCAGCAGTTATAATAACAGGGGGCGCGGAGCTTTCTTT
cdr3_aa: CASSYNNRGRGAFF
j_call: TRBJ1-1
d_call: TRBD1
v_call: TRBV28
clone_size: .

cdr3_nt: TGTGCCAGCTCACCGCCTTTGGAGGACTATGGCTACACCTTC
cdr3_aa: CASSPPLEDYGYTF
j_call: TRBJ1-2
d_call: .
v_call: TRBV18
clone_size: .

cdr3_nt: TGTGCCAGCAGCAACACAGGGGTTGGTTCACCCCTCCACTTT
cdr3_aa: CASSNTGVGSPLHF
j_call: TRBJ1-6
d_call: TRBD1
v_call: TRBV7-8
clone_size: few

cdr3_nt: TGCGCCAGCAGTGAACGACAGGGAGGTGAAGCTTTCTTT
cdr3_aa: CASSERQGGEAFF
j_call: TRBJ1-1
d_call: TRBD1
v_call: TRBV10-1
clone_size: once

cdr3_nt: TGTGCCAGCAGTTACTTCTCCGACAGGGTGAGAGGCTACACCTTC
cdr3_aa: CASSYFSDRVRGYTF
j_call: TRBJ1-2
d_call: TRBD1
v_call: TRBV6-5
clone_size: few

cdr3_nt: TGTGCCAGTAAAACAGGGGGACGGTTTAATGAAAAACTGTTTTTT
cdr3_aa: CASKTGGRFNEKLFF
j_call: TRBJ1-4
d_call: TRBD1
v_call: TRBV28
clone_size: .

cdr3_nt: TGTGCCAGCTCAACACAGGGGGCAGGAGCCGGCTACACCTTC
cdr3_aa: CASSTQGAGAGYTF
j_call: TRBJ1-2
d_call: TRBD1
v_call: TRBV18
clone_size: once

cdr3_nt: TGTGCCAGCTCAGAACAGGGGGGATATAGCAATCAGCCCCAGCATTTT
cdr3_aa: CASSEQGGYSNQPQHF
j_call: TRBJ1-5
d_call: TRBD1
v_call: TRBV18
clone_size: .

cdr3_nt: TGTGCCAGCAGTTCCCCCGGGACAGGGGGCTCCTACGAGCAGTACTTC
cdr3_aa: CASSSPGTGGSYEQYF
j_call: TRBJ2-7
d_call: TRBD1
v_call: TRBV27
clone_size: .

cdr3_nt: TGTGCCAGCAGCTTGCTGGGCAGTTTCACCGGGGAGCTGTTTTTT
cdr3_aa: CASSLLGSFTGELFF
j_call: TRBJ2-2
d_call: .
v_call: TRBV5-6
clone_size: .

cdr3_nt: TGTGCCAGCAGTCGGGACTTCTCGCCGTACAATGAGCAGTTCTTC
cdr3_aa: CASSRDFSPYNEQFF
j_call: TRBJ2-1
d_call: .
v_call: TRBV6-2/TRBV6-3
clone_size: .

cdr3_nt: TGCAGCGTTGAGGGGACAGGGCAGGAATCCGAGCAGTACTTC
cdr3_aa: CSVEGTGQESEQYF
j_call: TRBJ2-7
d_call: TRBD1
v_call: TRBV29-1
clone_size: .

cdr3_nt: TGTGCCAGCAGCTTCTATACTCAGCCCCAGCATTTT
cdr3_aa: CASSFYTQPQHF
j_call: TRBJ1-5
d_call: .
v_call: TRBV28
clone_size: .

cdr3_nt: TGTGCCAGTAGTTTCCAGGGATCCAATCAGCCCCAGCATTTT
cdr3_aa: CASSFQGSNQPQHF
j_call: TRBJ1-5
d_call: .
v_call: TRBV19
clone_size: .

cdr3_nt: TGTGCCAGCAGTTTATCCTCGGTATCTGGGGCCAACGTCCTGACTTTC
cdr3_aa: CASSLSSVSGANVLTF
j_call: TRBJ2-6
d_call: .
v_call: TRBV27
clone_size: .

cdr3_nt: TGTGCCAGCAGCTTGGCGGGAGTAGGAAATGAGCAGTTCTTC
cdr3_aa: CASSLAGVGNEQFF
j_call: TRBJ2-1
d_call: .
v_call: TRBV5-6
clone_size: .

cdr3_nt: TGTGCCAGCTCACCGGACTCTCACACCGGGGAGCTGTTTTTT
cdr3_aa: CASSPDSHTGELFF
j_call: TRBJ2-2
d_call: .
v_call: TRBV18
clone_size: .

cdr3_nt: TGTGCCAGCCGACAGGGACTTTTTTCCGGGACTGAAGCTTTCTTT
cdr3_aa: CASRQGLFSGTEAFF
j_call: TRBJ1-1
d_call: TRBD1
v_call: TRBV19
clone_size: few

cdr3_nt: TGTGCCAGCAGTTACAGCGGGACCGGTGGCAAGTACGAGCAGTACTTC
cdr3_aa: CASSYSGTGGKYEQYF
j_call: TRBJ2-7
d_call: TRBD2
v_call: TRBV6-6
clone_size: .

cdr3_nt: TGTGCCAGCAGTTATGGACAGAACACTGAAGCTTTCTTT
cdr3_aa: CASSYGQNTEAFF
j_call: TRBJ1-1
d_call: .
v_call: TRBV6-2/TRBV6-3
clone_size: .

cdr3_nt: TGTGCCAGCTCACCAAGCGTCGCTAGCGGGAGACGGACAGATACGCAGTATTTT
cdr3_aa: CASSPSVASGRRTDTQYF
j_call: TRBJ2-3
d_call: TRBD2
v_call: TRBV18
clone_size: .

cdr3_nt: TGTGCCAGCAGCTTACAGAACACTGAAGCTTTCTTT
cdr3_aa: CASSLQNTEAFF
j_call: TRBJ1-1
d_call: .
v_call: TRBV11-2
clone_size: many

cdr3_nt: TGTGCCAGCAGACGCGGAGGGCAGTATACCCCAAATGAAAAACTGTTTTTT
cdr3_aa: CASRRGGQYTPNEKLFF
j_call: TRBJ1-4
d_call: .
v_call: TRBV27
clone_size: .

cdr3_nt: TGCGCCAGCGGAACTAGCGGGGTGTCAGGAGATACGCAGTATTTT
cdr3_aa: CASGTSGVSGDTQYF
j_call: TRBJ2-3
d_call: TRBD2
v_call: TRBV5-1
clone_size: .

cdr3_nt: TGTGCCAGCAGCTTGGGGCAGGGGGCTTTTTTAGCAGATACGCAGTATTTT
cdr3_aa: CASSLGQGAFLADTQYF
j_call: TRBJ2-3
d_call: TRBD1
v_call: TRBV5-5
clone_size: .

cdr3_nt: TGTGCCATCAGTGAGGGAGACAGGGAGAATGAAAAACTGTTTTTT
cdr3_aa: CAISEGDRENEKLFF
j_call: TRBJ1-4
d_call: TRBD1
v_call: TRBV10-3
clone_size: .

cdr3_nt: TGTGCCAGCAACTTCGCGGGGACCACAGATACGCAGTATTTT
cdr3_aa: CASNFAGTTDTQYF
j_call: TRBJ2-3
d_call: .
v_call: TRBV7-2
clone_size: .

cdr3_nt: TGTGCCAGCACCTCCCCCAGTGGAGCCGGTTACGCAGATACGCAGTATTTT
cdr3_aa: CASTSPSGAGYADTQYF
j_call: TRBJ2-3
d_call: .
v_call: TRBV5-6
clone_size: .

cdr3_nt: TGCGCCAGCAGCTTGGGAACTAGCGGGAGGAGGACAGATACGCAGTATTTT
cdr3_aa: CASSLGTSGRRTDTQYF
j_call: TRBJ2-3
d_call: TRBD2
v_call: TRBV5-1
clone_size: .

cdr3_nt: TGTGCCACCAGCTATTTAAATAGCTCCTACAATGAGCAGTTCTTC
cdr3_aa: CATSYLNSSYNEQFF
j_call: TRBJ2-1
d_call: .
v_call: TRBV24-1
clone_size: once

cdr3_nt: TGTGCCAGTAGCCTCCGACAGGGTCCCAATGAAAAACTGTTTTTT
cdr3_aa: CASSLRQGPNEKLFF
j_call: TRBJ1-4
d_call: TRBD1
v_call: TRBV19
clone_size: .

cdr3_nt: TGTGCCAGCAGCCACACAGGGCCCTTCAATAGCAATCAGCCCCAGCATTTT
cdr3_aa: CASSHTGPFNSNQPQHF
j_call: TRBJ1-5
d_call: .
v_call: TRBV7-9
clone_size: .

cdr3_nt: TGTGCCAGCAGTGAAGTAGGAGTTCAGCCCCAGCATTTT
cdr3_aa: CASSEVGVQPQHF
j_call: TRBJ1-5
d_call: .
v_call: TRBV6-1
clone_size: .

cdr3_nt: TGTGCCAGCTCATCGGACAGTGGGGAAAAACTGTTTTTT
cdr3_aa: CASSSDSGEKLFF
j_call: TRBJ1-4
d_call: .
v_call: TRBV18
clone_size: .